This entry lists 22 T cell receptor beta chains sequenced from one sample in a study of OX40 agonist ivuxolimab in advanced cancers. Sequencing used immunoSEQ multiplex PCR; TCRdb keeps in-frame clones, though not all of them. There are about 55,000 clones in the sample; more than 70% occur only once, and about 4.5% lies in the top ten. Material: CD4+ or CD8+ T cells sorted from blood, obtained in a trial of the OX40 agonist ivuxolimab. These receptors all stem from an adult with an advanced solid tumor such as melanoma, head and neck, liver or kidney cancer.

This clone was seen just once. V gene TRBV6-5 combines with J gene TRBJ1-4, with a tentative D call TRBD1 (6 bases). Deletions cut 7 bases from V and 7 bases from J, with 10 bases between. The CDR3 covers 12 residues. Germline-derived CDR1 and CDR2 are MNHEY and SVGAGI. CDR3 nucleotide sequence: TGTGCCAGCAAAACAGGGATTGAAAAACTGTTTTTT. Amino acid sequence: CASKTGIEKLFF.

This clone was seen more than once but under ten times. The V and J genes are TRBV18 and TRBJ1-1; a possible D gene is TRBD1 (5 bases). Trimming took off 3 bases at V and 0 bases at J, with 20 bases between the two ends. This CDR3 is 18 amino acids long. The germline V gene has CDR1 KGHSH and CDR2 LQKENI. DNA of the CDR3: TGTGCCAGCTCACCCTCCTGGGACTTTCGCCGAATGAACACTGAAGCTTTCTTT. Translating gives CASSPSWDFRRMNTEAFF.

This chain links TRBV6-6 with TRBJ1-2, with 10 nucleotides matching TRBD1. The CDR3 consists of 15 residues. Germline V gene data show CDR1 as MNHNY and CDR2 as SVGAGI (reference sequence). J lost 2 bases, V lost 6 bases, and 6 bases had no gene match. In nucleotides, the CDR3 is TGTGCCAGCAGGGACCGGACAGGGGGAAACTATGGCTACACCTTC. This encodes CASRDRTGGNYGYTF.

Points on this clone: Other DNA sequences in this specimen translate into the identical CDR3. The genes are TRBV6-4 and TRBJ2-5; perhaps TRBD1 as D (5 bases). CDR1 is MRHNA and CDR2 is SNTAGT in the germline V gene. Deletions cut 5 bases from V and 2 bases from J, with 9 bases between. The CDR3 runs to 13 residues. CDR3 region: CASSRQLQETQYF. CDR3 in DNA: TGTGCCAGCAGTCGACAGCTACAAGAGACCCAGTACTTC.

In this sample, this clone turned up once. DNA for the CDR3: TGTGCCAGCAGCTCGGGAGGGGCATCTGGGGCCAACGTCCTGACTTTC. It encodes CASSSGGASGANVLTF. The V gene is TRBV5-4, the J gene TRBJ2-6; 8 nucleotides match TRBD2. The V gene's germline CDR1 is SGHNT and CDR2 YYREEE (reference sequence). The V gene end was trimmed by 3 bases and the J gene end by 1 base; junction bases not matched to a gene: 3. CDR3 size: 16 residues. The whole variable domain, remainder taken from reference TRBV5-4 and TRBJ2-6, is ETGVTQSPTHLIKTRGQQVTLRCSSQSGHNTVSWYQQALGQGPQFIFQYYREEENGRGNFPPRFSGLQFPNYSSELNVNALELDDSALYLCASSSGGASGANVLTFGAGSRLTVL.

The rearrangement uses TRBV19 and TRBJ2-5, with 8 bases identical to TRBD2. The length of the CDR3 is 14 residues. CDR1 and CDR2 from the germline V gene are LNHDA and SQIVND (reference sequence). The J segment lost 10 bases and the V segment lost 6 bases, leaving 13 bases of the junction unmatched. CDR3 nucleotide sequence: TGTGCCAGTAGCGACGGGACTAGTCACATGCTCCAGTACTTC. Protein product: CASSDGTSHMLQYF.

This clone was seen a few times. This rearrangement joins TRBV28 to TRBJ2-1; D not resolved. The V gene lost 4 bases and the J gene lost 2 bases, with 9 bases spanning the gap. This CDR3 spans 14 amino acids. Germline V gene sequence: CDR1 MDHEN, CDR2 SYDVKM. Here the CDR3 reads CASSSLNAYNEQFF. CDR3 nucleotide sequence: TGTGCCAGCAGTTCCCTAAATGCCTACAATGAGCAGTTCTTC.

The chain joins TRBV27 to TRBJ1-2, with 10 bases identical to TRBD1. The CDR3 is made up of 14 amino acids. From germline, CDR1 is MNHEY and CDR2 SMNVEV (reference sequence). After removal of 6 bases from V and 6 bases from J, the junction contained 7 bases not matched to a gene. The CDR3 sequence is CASRRTGGRDGYTF. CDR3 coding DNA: TGTGCCAGCAGGAGGACAGGGGGTCGGGATGGCTACACCTTC.

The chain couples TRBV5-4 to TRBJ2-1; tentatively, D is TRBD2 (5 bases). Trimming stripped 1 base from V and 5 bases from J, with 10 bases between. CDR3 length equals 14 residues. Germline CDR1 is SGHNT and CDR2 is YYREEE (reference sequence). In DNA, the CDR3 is TGTGCCAGCAGCTTGTGGACTGGCAACAATGAGCAGTTCTTC. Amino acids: CASSLWTGNNEQFF.

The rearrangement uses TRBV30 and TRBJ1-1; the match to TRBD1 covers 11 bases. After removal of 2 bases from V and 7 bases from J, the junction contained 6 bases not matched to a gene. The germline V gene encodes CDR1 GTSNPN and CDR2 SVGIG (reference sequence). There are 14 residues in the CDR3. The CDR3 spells CAWSRDRGAGEAFF. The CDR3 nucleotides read TGTGCCTGGAGTAGGGACAGGGGGGCGGGTGAAGCTTTCTTT.

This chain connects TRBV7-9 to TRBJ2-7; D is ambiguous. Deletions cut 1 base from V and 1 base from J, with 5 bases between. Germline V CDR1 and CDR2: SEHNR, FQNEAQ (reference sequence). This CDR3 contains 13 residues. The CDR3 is CASSLVWSYEQYF. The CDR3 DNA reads TGTGCCAGCAGCTTAGTATGGTCCTACGAGCAGTACTTC.

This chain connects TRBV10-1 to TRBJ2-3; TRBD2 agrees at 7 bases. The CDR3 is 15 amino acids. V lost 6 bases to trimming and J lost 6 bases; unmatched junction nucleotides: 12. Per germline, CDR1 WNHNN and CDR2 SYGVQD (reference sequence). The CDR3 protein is CASSESGAIVDTQYF. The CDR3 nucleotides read TGCGCCAGCAGCGAGAGCGGGGCCATCGTGGATACGCAGTATTTT.

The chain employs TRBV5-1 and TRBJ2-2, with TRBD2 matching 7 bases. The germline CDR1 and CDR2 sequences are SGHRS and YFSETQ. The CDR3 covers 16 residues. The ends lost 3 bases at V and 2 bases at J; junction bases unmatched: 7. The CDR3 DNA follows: TGCGCCAGCAGCTCGGCCGGGACTACCAACACCGGGGAGCTGTTTTTT. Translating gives CASSSAGTTNTGELFF. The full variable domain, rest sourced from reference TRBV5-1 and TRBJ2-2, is KAGVTQTPRYLIKTRGQQVTLSCSPISGHRSVSWYQQTPGQGLQFLFEYFSETQRNKGNFPGRFSGRQFSNSRSEMNVSTLELGDSALYLCASSSAGTTNTGELFFGEGSRLTVL.

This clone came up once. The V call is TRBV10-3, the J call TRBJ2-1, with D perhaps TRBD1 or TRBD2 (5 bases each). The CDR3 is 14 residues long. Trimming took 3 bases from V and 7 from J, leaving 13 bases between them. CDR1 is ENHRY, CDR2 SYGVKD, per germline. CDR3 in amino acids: CAISDGTPMNEQFF. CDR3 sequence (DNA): TGTGCCATCAGTGACGGGACCCCTATGAATGAGCAGTTCTTC.

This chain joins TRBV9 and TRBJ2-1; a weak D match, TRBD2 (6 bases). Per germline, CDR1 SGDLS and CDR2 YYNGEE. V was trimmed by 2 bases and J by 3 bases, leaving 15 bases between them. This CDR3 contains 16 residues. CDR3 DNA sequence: TGTGCCAGCAGCGTCAGCGGGCTCAGGATCTACAATGAGCAGTTCTTC. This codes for CASSVSGLRIYNEQFF. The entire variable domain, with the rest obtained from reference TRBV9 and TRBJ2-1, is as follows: DSGVTQTPKHLITATGQRVTLRCSPRSGDLSVYWYQQSLDQGLQFLIQYYNGEERAKGNILERFSAQQFPDLHSELNLSSLELGDSALYFCASSVSGLRIYNEQFFGPGTRLTVL.

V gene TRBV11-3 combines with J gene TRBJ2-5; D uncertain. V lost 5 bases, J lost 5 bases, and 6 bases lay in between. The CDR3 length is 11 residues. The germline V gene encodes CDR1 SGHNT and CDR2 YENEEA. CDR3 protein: CASSDVETQYF. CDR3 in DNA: TGTGCCAGCAGCGATGTGGAGACCCAGTACTTC.

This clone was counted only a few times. The CDR3 nucleotides read TGTGCCAGCAGTTTATCGGAAGCGGGGGTGAGCACAGATACGCAGTATTTT. Translating it yields CASSLSEAGVSTDTQYF. The genes are TRBV27 and TRBJ2-3; 8 bases agree with TRBD2. The germline V gene has CDR1 MNHEY and CDR2 SMNVEV (reference sequence). With V trimmed by 0 bases and J by 0 bases, 5 bases remained unmatched. This CDR3 has 17 amino acids.

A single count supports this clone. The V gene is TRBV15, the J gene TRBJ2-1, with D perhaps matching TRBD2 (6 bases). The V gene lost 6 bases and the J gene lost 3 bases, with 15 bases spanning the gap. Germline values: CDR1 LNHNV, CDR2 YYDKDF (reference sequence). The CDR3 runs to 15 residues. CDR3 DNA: TGTGCCACCAGGCGAGGGCGGGGTGACTACAATGAGCAGTTCTTC. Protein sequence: CATRRGRGDYNEQFF.

CDR3 DNA sequence: TGTGCCAGCAGCCAAGGCAACGAGCCCTACGAGCAGTACTTC. Translated: CASSQGNEPYEQYF. V and J are TRBV14 and TRBJ2-7; D call uncertain. Germline assignment: CDR1 SGHDN and CDR2 FVKESK. The V end was cut by 1 base, the J end by 2 bases, with 9 bases between. This CDR3 is 14 amino acids long.

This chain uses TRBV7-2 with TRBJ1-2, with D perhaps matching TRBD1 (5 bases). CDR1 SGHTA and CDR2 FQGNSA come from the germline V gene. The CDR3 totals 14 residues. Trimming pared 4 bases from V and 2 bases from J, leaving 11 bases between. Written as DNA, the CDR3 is TGTGCCAGCAGCTCAGGGACTATGAACTATGGCTACACCTTC. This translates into CASSSGTMNYGYTF. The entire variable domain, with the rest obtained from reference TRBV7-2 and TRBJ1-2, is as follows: GAGVSQSPSNKVTEKGKDVELRCDPISGHTALYWYRQSLGQGLEFLIYFQGNSAPDKSGLPSDRFSAERTGGSVSTLTIQRTQQEDSAVYLCASSSGTMNYGYTFGSGTRLTVV.

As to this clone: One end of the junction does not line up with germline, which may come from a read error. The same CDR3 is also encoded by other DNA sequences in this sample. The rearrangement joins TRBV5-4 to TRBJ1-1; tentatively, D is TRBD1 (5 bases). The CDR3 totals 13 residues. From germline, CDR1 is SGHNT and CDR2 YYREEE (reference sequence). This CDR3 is CASRGEANTEAFF. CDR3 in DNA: TGTGCCAGCAGGGGGGAGGCAAACACTGAGGCTTTCTTT. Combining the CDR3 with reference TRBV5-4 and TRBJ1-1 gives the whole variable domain ETGVTQSPTHLIKTRGQQVTLRCSSQSGHNTVSWYQQALGQGPQFIFQYYREEENGRGNFPPRFSGLQFPNYSSELNVNALELDDSALYLCASRGEANTEAFFGQGTRLTVV.

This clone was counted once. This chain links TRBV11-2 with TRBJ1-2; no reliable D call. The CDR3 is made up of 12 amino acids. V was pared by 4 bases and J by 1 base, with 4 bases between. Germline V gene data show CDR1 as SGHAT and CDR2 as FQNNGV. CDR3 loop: CASSYDNYGYTF. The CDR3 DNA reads TGTGCCAGCAGCTATGATAACTATGGCTACACCTTC.